These 30 T cell receptor beta chains came from one sample sequenced in a study of CD8 T cells in ankylosing spondylitis. A single record per CDR3 protein comes from TCRdb applying MiXCR to the 5' RACE reads. The table records some 150,000 distinct CDR3 sequences, over 10% of them present only once. Material for sequencing was blood, either unsorted or a sorted T cell fraction (not recorded which). The receptors stem from a female donor with ankylosing spondylitis or in good health (not recorded which).

This clonotype was observed many times. The chain has TRBV5-1 and TRBJ2-1, with 9 positions matching TRBD2. CDR1 and CDR2 from the germline V gene are SGHRS and YFSETQ. V was pared by 2 bases and J by 4 bases, with 10 bases of the junction left unmatched. The CDR3 runs to 17 residues. The CDR3 DNA sequence: TGCGCCAGCAGCTTCCCCCGGGCTAGCGGGATTTACAATGAGCAGTTCTTC. This gives the protein CASSFPRASGIYNEQFF.

Notes on this clonotype: The junction shows a germline mismatch at one end, possibly a read error. This sequence joins TRBV20-1 and TRBJ1-1; D may be TRBD1 (5 bases). CDR3 length equals 14 residues. Germline values: CDR1 DFQATT, CDR2 SNEGSKA (reference sequence). This CDR3 is CGARVLGGSTEAFF. CDR3 bases: TGCGGTGCTAGGGTGCTTGGGGGGAGCACTGAAGCTTTCTTT.

The chain couples TRBV10-3 to TRBJ1-3, with 12 bases lining up with TRBD1. The CDR3 has 16 amino acids. Germline V gene data show CDR1 as ENHRY and CDR2 as SYGVKD. The V gene end was trimmed by 9 bases and the J gene end by 3 bases; junction bases not matched to a gene: 9. CDR3 amino acids: CAILPGQGAGGNTIYF. CDR3 nucleotide sequence: TGTGCCATTCTTCCGGGACAGGGGGCAGGTGGAAACACCATATATTTT.

V gene TRBV19 combines with J gene TRBJ2-1; the D is unclear. The germline V and J ends were trimmed by 4 bases and 3 bases, with 7 bases remaining between them. In germline, CDR1 is LNHDA, CDR2 SQIVND (reference sequence). The CDR3 runs 13 residues. The CDR3 here is CASSTGHYNEQFF. The CDR3 region has the DNA TGTGCCAGTAGTACGGGCCACTACAATGAGCAGTTCTTC.

This clonotype was found many times. The chain couples TRBV29-1 to TRBJ2-3, with a weak D call TRBD2 (7 bases). V lost 0 bases, J lost 2 bases, and 15 bases lay in between. The CDR3 spans 16 residues. Germline V gene lookup returns CDR1 SQVTM and CDR2 ANQGSEA. CDR3 nucleotide sequence: TGCAGCGTTGAAGATCGGTTGGGGGGGGCCACAGATACGCAGTATTTT. Translating gives CSVEDRLGGATDTQYF.

This clonotype was observed a few times. The genes are TRBV7-8 and TRBJ2-3; TRBD1 matches 9 bases. Per the germline V gene, CDR1 is SGHVS and CDR2 is FQNEAQ. The V segment lost 0 bases and the J segment 0 bases; nucleotides outside the gene matches: 4. The CDR3 extends over 17 amino acids. CDR3 sequence reads: CASSLARTGASTDTQYF. CDR3 in DNA: TGTGCCAGCAGCTTAGCGAGGACAGGGGCGAGCACAGATACGCAGTATTTT.

This clonotype was recorded many times. The junction and the germline gene differ at one end; a read error may be behind it. The chain combines TRBV28 with TRBJ2-2; weak D call: TRBD1 (5 bases). Germline lookup yields CDR1 MDHEN and CDR2 SYDVKM. This CDR3 has 14 amino acids. The CDR3 bases are TGCGCCAGCAGCCCAGGACAGAACACCGGGGAGCTGTTTTTT. Protein: CASSPGQNTGELFF. Complete variable domain (other parts from reference TRBV28 and TRBJ2-2): DVKVTQSSRYLVKRTGEKVFLECVQDMDHENMFWYRQDPGLGLRLIYFSYDVKMKEKGDIPEGYSVSREKKERFSLILESASTNQTSMYLCASSPGQNTGELFFGEGSRLTVL.

This clonotype has ten or more counts. This chain connects TRBV20-1 to TRBJ2-1, with TRBD2 matching 14 bases. V lost 6 bases, J lost 8 bases, and 9 bases stayed unmatched. Germline V gene lookup returns CDR1 DFQATT and CDR2 SNEGSKA (reference sequence). This CDR3 has 15 residues. The CDR3 nucleotides are TGCAGTGCAACTGGGACTAGCGGGAGTCGGCATGAGCAGTTCTTC. Its translation is CSATGTSGSRHEQFF.

This clonotype was seen ten or more times. The V gene is TRBV20-1, the J gene TRBJ1-5; 8 nucleotides match TRBD1. Germline V lookup: CDR1 DFQATT, CDR2 SNEGSKA (reference sequence). The ends lost 0 bases at V and 2 bases at J; junction bases unmatched: 6. This CDR3 contains 16 residues. The DNA for the CDR3 is TGCAGTGCTAGAGATATACAGGGGGACGGCAATCAGCCCCAGCATTTT. It encodes CSARDIQGDGNQPQHF.

This clonotype was counted only a few times. This sequence joins TRBV2 and TRBJ2-7, with D perhaps being TRBD1 or TRBD2 (6 bases each). Germline V gives CDR1 SNHLY, CDR2 FYNNEI. This CDR3 contains 14 residues. V lost 7 bases, J lost 3 bases, and 16 bases lay in between. The CDR3 loop is CASNRNGGSYEQYF. The CDR3 DNA reads TGTGCCAGCAATCGTAACGGGGGCAGCTACGAGCAGTACTTC.

In this sample, this clonotype turned up many times. The chain uses TRBV11-2 and TRBJ2-7; 8 nucleotides line up with TRBD1. The CDR3 is 16 amino acids. The V segment lost 2 bases and the J segment 2 bases; nucleotides outside the gene matches: 8. Germline CDR1 is SGHAT and CDR2 is FQNNGV. In nucleotides, the CDR3 is TGTGCCAGCAGCTTAACCTCCGGGACAGGAACCTACGAGCAGTACTTC. This encodes CASSLTSGTGTYEQYF.

The table lists this clonotype with many counts. The CDR3 region has the DNA TGTGCCAGCGGATCGGGGGGGCTGGAGACCCAGTACTTC. Its translation: CASGSGGLETQYF. The chain links TRBV11-2 to TRBJ2-5; TRBD2 matches 8 bases. CDR3 length: 13 amino acids. The V and J ends lost 8 bases and 5 bases, in that order; junction bases with no gene match: 7. From germline, CDR1 is SGHAT and CDR2 FQNNGV.

This clonotype was counted ten times or more. J is TRBJ2-3 and V is TRBV20-1, with D possibly being TRBD2 (5 bases). Trimming pared 6 bases from V and 6 bases from J, leaving 16 bases between. CDR1 is DFQATT, CDR2 SNEGSKA, per germline (reference sequence). The CDR3 runs 13 residues. The DNA for the CDR3 is TGCAGTGCGCCGGGTCTAGCTGGGGATACGCAGTATTTT. It specifies CSAPGLAGDTQYF.

This clonotype was found a few times. This chain joins TRBV20-1 and TRBJ2-1, with D maybe TRBD2 (5 bases). CDR1 is DFQATT and CDR2 is SNEGSKA in the germline V gene (reference sequence). V lost 3 bases to trimming and J lost 4 bases, with 13 bases between them. The CDR3 spans 14 residues. The CDR3 reads CSASGVGLYNEQFF. The DNA for the CDR3 is TGCAGTGCTAGCGGGGTGGGCCTTTACAATGAGCAGTTCTTC.

This clonotype was counted ten times or more. The chain has TRBV5-1 and TRBJ2-2; TRBD1 is a possible D gene (7 bases). Per the germline V gene, CDR1 is SGHRS and CDR2 is YFSETQ. Between the trimmed V and J ends, which lost 4 bases and 2 bases, there was a span of 15 bases. CDR3 size: 16 residues. The CDR3 DNA reads TGCGCCAGCAGCGTCGGCGGGACAGATAACACCGGGGAGCTGTTTTTT. It encodes CASSVGGTDNTGELFF.

This clonotype was recorded a few times. The chain joins TRBV30 to TRBJ1-2, with no clear D. The ends were cut back, 3 bases at V and 1 base at J, with 9 bases in the middle. CDR1 and CDR2 (germline): GTSNPN, SVGIG (reference sequence). The CDR3 is made up of 13 amino acids. In DNA form, the CDR3 reads TGTGCCTGGAGGGGTACGGGTAACTATGGCTACACCTTC. Encoded protein: CAWRGTGNYGYTF.

This clonotype was counted ten times or more. The chain couples TRBV5-1 to TRBJ1-5; D is ambiguous. V was shortened by 4 bases and J by 1 base, with 9 bases between the two germline ends. CDR3 length: 14 residues. Germline CDR1 SGHRS, CDR2 YFSETQ. The CDR3 coding sequence is TGCGCCAGCAGCCCGGTTGGAAGCAATCAGCCCCAGCATTTT. Encoded protein: CASSPVGSNQPQHF.

In DNA, the CDR3 is TGTGCCAGCAACCCAGGTGCGGCCGGGGAGCTGTTTTTT. Translating gives CASNPGAAGELFF. The rearrangement uses TRBV28 and TRBJ2-2; D call uncertain. V gave up 7 bases and J gave up 6 bases, with 12 bases separating them. The CDR3 loop spans 13 amino acids. Germline V gene lookup returns CDR1 MDHEN and CDR2 SYDVKM.

The V call is TRBV5-5, the J call TRBJ1-1; the D gene is possibly TRBD1 (5 bases). CDR1 SGHKS and CDR2 YYEKEE come from the germline V gene (reference sequence). This CDR3 is 13 amino acids long. Deletions cut 4 bases from V and 4 bases from J, with 11 bases between. In DNA, the CDR3 is TGTGCCAGCAGCCGTGGGGGACGCACTGAAGCTTTCTTT. This sequence encodes CASSRGGRTEAFF. The complete variable domain, with remaining parts taken from reference TRBV5-5 and TRBJ1-1, reads DAGVTQSPTHLIKTRGQQVTLRCSPISGHKSVSWYQQVLGQGPQFIFQYYEKEERGRGNFPDRFSARQFPNYSSELNVNALLLGDSALYLCASSRGGRTEAFFGQGTRLTVV.

V and J are TRBV5-1 and TRBJ2-7, with 9 bases fitting TRBD1. CDR1 SGHRS and CDR2 YFSETQ come from the germline V gene. The CDR3 is 16 residues long. The V gene end was trimmed by 4 bases and the J gene end by 1 base; junction bases not matched to a gene: 9. Here the CDR3 DNA reads TGCGCCAGCAGCAGACTACCCGGGACAGGGTCCTACGAGCAGTACTTC. It translates to CASSRLPGTGSYEQYF.

This clonotype was observed at least ten times. The J gene is TRBJ2-4, the V gene TRBV7-2, with a possible D match to TRBD2 (5 bases). The CDR3 has 11 amino acids. Per the germline V gene, CDR1 is SGHTA and CDR2 is FQGNSA. V shed 3 bases and J shed 8 bases, with 5 bases lying between them. The CDR3 coding sequence is TGTGCCAGCAGCTTGGAGGACATTCAGTACTTC. The encoded protein is CASSLEDIQYF.

In its sample, this clonotype was seen a few times. V gene TRBV5-1 combines with J gene TRBJ2-3; no clear D. This CDR3 has 16 amino acids. V was pared by 4 bases and J by 0 bases, with 15 bases between. CDR1 SGHRS and CDR2 YFSETQ come from the germline V gene. In DNA, the CDR3 is TGCGCCAGCAGCCGCACCAATCAAGGGAGCACAGATACGCAGTATTTT. Translation gives CASSRTNQGSTDTQYF.

This clonotype was seen a single time. This may arise from a read error, as a much more abundant clone is one base away. CDR3: CSARIREYGQYF. The CDR3 nucleotides read TGCAGTGCTAGAATTCGGGAGTACGGGCAGTACTTC. The chain has TRBV20-1 and TRBJ2-7, with D tentatively TRBD2 (6 bases). The CDR3 length is 12 residues. Germline loops: CDR1 DFQATT, CDR2 SNEGSKA (reference sequence).

This clonotype has at least ten counts. This chain uses TRBV12-3 or TRBV12-4 with TRBJ2-1; 10 positions match TRBD2. Losses at the gene ends were 2 bases for V and 6 bases for J; bases not matched to a gene: 4. The CDR3 totals 15 residues. The CDR3 spells CASSLQLAGVNEQFF. Written as DNA, the CDR3 is TGTGCCAGCAGTTTACAGCTAGCGGGGGTCAATGAGCAGTTCTTC.

This clonotype has a handful of counts. The J gene is TRBJ2-1, the V gene TRBV5-1; unclear D gene. Trimming left V 4 bases short and J 10 bases short, with 12 bases between. This CDR3 has 12 amino acids. Per the germline V gene, CDR1 is SGHRS and CDR2 is YFSETQ. In nucleotides, the CDR3 is TGCGCCAGCAGCCAAAGGGAAGGAGAGCAGTTCTTC. It encodes CASSQREGEQFF.

This clonotype was picked up many times. This chain joins TRBV5-6 and TRBJ2-4, with D perhaps given as TRBD1 or TRBD2 (5 bases each). The V end lost 6 bases, the J end lost 1 base, and 17 bases lay between the germline ends. The CDR3 consists of 16 residues. Germline V CDR1 and CDR2: SGHDT, YYEEEE. The DNA of the CDR3 is TGTGCCAGCATCAACCGGGACGAAGGGGCCAAAAACATTCAGTACTTC. This translates into CASINRDEGAKNIQYF.

There are many counts of this clonotype. V usage is TRBV5-4 and J usage is TRBJ1-1; D possibly corresponds to TRBD1 (5 bases). Germline CDR1 reads SGHNT; CDR2 reads YYREEE (reference sequence). V gave up 6 bases and J gave up 4 bases, with 13 bases separating them. This CDR3 is 13 amino acids long. This CDR3 is CASTPWGGTEAFF. In nucleotides, the CDR3 is TGTGCCAGCACACCCTGGGGCGGCACTGAAGCTTTCTTT.

The chain uses TRBV28 and TRBJ1-2; D is perhaps TRBD1 (5 bases). V was trimmed by 7 bases and J by 2 bases, leaving 17 bases between them. The CDR3 is made up of 15 amino acids. The germline V gene has CDR1 MDHEN and CDR2 SYDVKM. The CDR3 spells CASTLTGGPNYGYTF. The DNA of the CDR3 is TGTGCCAGCACCCTAACGGGGGGTCCAAACTATGGCTACACCTTC.

As to this clonotype: A junction end diverges from the germline sequence, so it may reflect a read error. The chain combines TRBV3-1 with TRBJ2-7; TRBD1 matches at 9 bases. The CDR3 contains 15 residues. From germline, CDR1 is LGHDT and CDR2 YNNKEL (reference sequence). The CDR3 nucleotides read TGTGCCTGCAGCCCGCGGGACAGGGTAGCTTACGAGCAGTACTTC. Protein sequence: CACSPRDRVAYEQYF.

This clonotype was recorded many times. The gene calls are TRBV5-1 and TRBJ2-6; D gene ambiguous. CDR3 length: 15 residues. CDR1 is SGHRS and CDR2 is YFSETQ in the germline V gene. The V gene lost 3 bases and the J gene lost 0 bases, with 7 bases spanning the gap. For the CDR3, the DNA is TGCGCCAGCAGCTCCTCTCTCTCTGGGGCCAACGTCCTGACTTTC. Protein product: CASSSSLSGANVLTF. The whole variable domain, remainder taken from reference TRBV5-1 and TRBJ2-6, is KAGVTQTPRYLIKTRGQQVTLSCSPISGHRSVSWYQQTPGQGLQFLFEYFSETQRNKGNFPGRFSGRQFSNSRSEMNVSTLELGDSALYLCASSSSLSGANVLTFGAGSRLTVL.